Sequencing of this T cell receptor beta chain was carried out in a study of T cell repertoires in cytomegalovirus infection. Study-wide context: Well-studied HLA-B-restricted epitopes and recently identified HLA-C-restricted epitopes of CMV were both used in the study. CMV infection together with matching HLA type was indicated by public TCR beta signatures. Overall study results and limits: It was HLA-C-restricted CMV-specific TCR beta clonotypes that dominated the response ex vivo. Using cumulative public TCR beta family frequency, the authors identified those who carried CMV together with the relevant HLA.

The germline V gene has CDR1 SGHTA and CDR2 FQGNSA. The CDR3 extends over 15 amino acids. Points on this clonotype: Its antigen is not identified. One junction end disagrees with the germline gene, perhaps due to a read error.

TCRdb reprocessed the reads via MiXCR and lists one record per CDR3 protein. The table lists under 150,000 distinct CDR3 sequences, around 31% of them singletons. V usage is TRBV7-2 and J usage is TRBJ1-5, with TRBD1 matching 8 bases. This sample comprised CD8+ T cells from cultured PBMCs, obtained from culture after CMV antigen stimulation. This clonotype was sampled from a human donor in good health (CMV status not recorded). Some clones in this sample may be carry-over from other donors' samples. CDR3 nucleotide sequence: TGTGCCGGCAGCTCCCAGACAGGGGCTAATCAGCCCCAGCATTTT. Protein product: CAGSSQTGANQPQHF.